The 15 T cell receptor beta chains below come from one sample, sequenced in a study of beta chain features in type 1 diabetes. What these receptors recognize is not known. All of the isolated RNA was reverse transcribed, so expressed TCRB transcripts were sequenced. The protocol was immunoSEQ multiplex PCR, while the TCRdb copy is restricted to in-frame clones and leaves out a portion. Of hundreds of thousands of clones listed, 10% to 15% were seen once; the top ten hold roughly 0.0097%. Study-level results: Shorter TCRB CDR3s, moderately but significantly so, marked every one of the four CD4+ subsets in Type 1 diabetes patients.

Sequenced material: naive CD4+ T cells from blood. Source of these receptors: a woman under 30 with type 1 diabetes.

This clone was detected only once. The rearrangement uses TRBV7-2 and TRBJ2-1; D is perhaps TRBD2 (6 bases). Germline CDR1 is SGHTA and CDR2 is FQGNSA. With 8 bases removed from V and 11 bases from J, the gap between germline ends came to 19 bases. This CDR3 comprises 13 residues. The chain's CDR3 is CASSGGAGSKQFF. DNA for the CDR3: TGTGCCAGCTCCGGAGGGGCGGGTTCGAAGCAGTTCTTC.

This clone was detected a few times. As DNA, the CDR3 is TGCGCCAGCAGCCAAGACGGGATGGAACTAGCGGGAGATAATGAGCAGTTCTTC. This codes for CASSQDGMELAGDNEQFF. The chain couples TRBV4-3 to TRBJ2-1, with 11 nucleotides matching TRBD2. CDR1 is LGHNA, CDR2 YSLEER, per germline. The CDR3 extends over 18 amino acids. The V and J ends lost 0 bases and 7 bases, in that order; junction bases with no gene match: 11.

The V call is TRBV4-3, the J call TRBJ2-1; tentative D call: TRBD2 (6 bases). CDR3 length: 18 residues. Germline V CDR1 and CDR2: LGHNA, YSLEER. The V end was cut by 3 bases, the J end by 0 bases, with 18 bases between. CDR3 coding DNA: TGCGCCAGCAGCCATTTGACCCCCCAGGGAGGCTCCTACAATGAGCAGTTCTTC. This gives the protein CASSHLTPQGGSYNEQFF.

V and J are TRBV18 and TRBJ2-3, with a possible D match to TRBD2 (5 bases). Germline assignment: CDR1 KGHSH and CDR2 LQKENI. V was pared by 2 bases and J by 5 bases, with 8 bases between. The CDR3 length is 13 residues. The DNA of the CDR3 is TGTGCCAGCTCACCAACCGAGGGAGATACGCAGTATTTT. Its protein product is CASSPTEGDTQYF. The full variable domain, its missing parts supplied by reference TRBV18 and TRBJ2-3, is NAGVMQNPRHLVRRRGQEARLRCSPMKGHSHVYWYRQLPEEGLKFMVYLQKENIIDESGMPKERFSAEFPKEGPSILRIQQVVRGDSAAYFCASSPTEGDTQYFGPGTRLTVL.

J is TRBJ2-4 and V is TRBV5-1, with unresolved D. The CDR3 covers 11 residues. V was cut by 6 bases and J by 1 base, with 2 bases left in between. CDR1 and CDR2 from the germline V gene are SGHRS and YFSETQ. The CDR3 loop reads CASTAKNIQYF. The DNA of the CDR3 is TGCGCCAGCACGGCCAAAAACATTCAGTACTTC.

The chain recombines TRBV30 with TRBJ1-2; 9 bases map to TRBD1. CDR1 is GTSNPN and CDR2 is SVGIG in the germline V gene (reference sequence). This CDR3 comprises 13 residues. Trimming cost V 2 bases and J 7 bases; bases outside gene matches: 5. CDR3 amino acids: CAWSSQGAGGYTF. The CDR3 bases are TGTGCCTGGAGTTCACAGGGGGCCGGTGGCTACACCTTC.

The gene calls are TRBV18 and TRBJ2-7; D unresolved. CDR3 length: 16 residues. The germline gives CDR1 KGHSH, CDR2 LQKENI. V shed 3 bases and J shed 2 bases, with 17 bases lying between them. The CDR3 region has the DNA TGTGCCAGCTCACCGGCTGGTGGGCCAGTACCCTACGAGCAGTACTTC. Protein sequence: CASSPAGGPVPYEQYF.

There are a few counts of this clone. The V and J genes are TRBV4-1 and TRBJ1-5; possibly TRBD1 for D (5 bases). Germline CDR1 MGHRA, CDR2 YSYEKL. V shed 1 base and J shed 4 bases, with 14 bases lying between them. This CDR3 comprises 16 residues. The CDR3 DNA reads as TGCGCCAGCAGCCAAGGGCGCGGGGCGCGTAATCAGCCCCAGCATTTT. Protein product: CASSQGRGARNQPQHF.

J is TRBJ2-7 and V is TRBV28, with D uncertain. V lost 6 bases and J 6 bases, leaving 15 bases between the germline ends. Germline CDR1 reads MDHEN; CDR2 reads SYDVKM. This CDR3 has 13 amino acids. CDR3 bases: TGTGCCAGCAGGTTGGGCCAATTATCCGAGCAGTACTTC. Translating gives CASRLGQLSEQYF. The full variable domain, its missing parts supplied by reference TRBV28 and TRBJ2-7, is DVKVTQSSRYLVKRTGEKVFLECVQDMDHENMFWYRQDPGLGLRLIYFSYDVKMKEKGDIPEGYSVSREKKERFSLILESASTNQTSMYLCASRLGQLSEQYFGPGTRLTVT.

This clone was counted only a few times. The rearrangement uses TRBV18 and TRBJ2-3; D perhaps matches TRBD1 (6 bases). The V gene's germline CDR1 is KGHSH and CDR2 LQKENI. The CDR3 extends over 14 amino acids. Between the trimmed V and J ends, which lost 5 bases and 2 bases, there was a span of 11 bases. For the CDR3, the DNA is TGTGCCAGCTCATATGGACAGTCCACAGATACGCAGTATTTT. It yields the protein CASSYGQSTDTQYF.

This clone was picked up a small number of times. This chain links TRBV4-3 with TRBJ1-2; possible D gene TRBD1, 5 bases. The germline V and J ends were trimmed by 0 bases and 3 bases, with 11 bases remaining between them. The CDR3 runs 15 residues. Germline V CDR1 and CDR2: LGHNA, YSLEER. CDR3: CASSQDLQGYYGYTF. DNA of the CDR3: TGCGCCAGCAGCCAAGATCTTCAGGGTTACTATGGCTACACCTTC.

The chain recombines TRBV5-4 with TRBJ2-6, with D possibly being TRBD1 (6 bases). Trimming removed 4 bases at V and 2 bases at J, with 22 bases between. The germline CDR1 and CDR2 sequences are SGHNT and YYREEE (reference sequence). This CDR3 contains 19 residues. The CDR3 region is CASSTIRGHPPPGANVLTF. The CDR3 region has the DNA TGTGCCAGCAGCACAATCCGGGGACACCCACCCCCTGGGGCCAACGTCCTGACTTTC.

This clone has just a few counts. The chain carries TRBV7-9 and TRBJ2-7; a possible D gene is TRBD1 (5 bases). There are 15 residues in the CDR3. Trimming removed 3 bases at V and 3 bases at J, with 15 bases between. Germline values: CDR1 SEHNR, CDR2 FQNEAQ (reference sequence). The CDR3 sequence: CASSFRRSQDYEQYF. The CDR3 nucleotides read TGTGCCAGCAGCTTCCGCAGGTCACAGGACTACGAGCAGTACTTC.

The chain couples TRBV6-5 to TRBJ2-7, with 11 bases that match TRBD2. The CDR3 extends over 13 amino acids. Germline trimming cut 2 bases from V and 8 bases from J; bases unmatched to any gene: 2. Germline CDR1 is MNHEY and CDR2 is SVGAGI. The DNA for the CDR3 is TGTGCCAGCAGTTACGGACTAGCGGGCCAGCAGTACTTC. Protein sequence: CASSYGLAGQQYF.

This rearrangement joins TRBV19 to TRBJ2-7; 14 nucleotides match TRBD2. V dropped 4 bases and J dropped 7; count of bases not matched to a gene: 6. Germline CDR1 LNHDA, CDR2 SQIVND (reference sequence). The CDR3 consists of 15 residues. The CDR3: CASSTGLAGEEEQYF. The CDR3, as DNA: TGTGCCAGTAGTACGGGACTAGCGGGAGAGGAGGAGCAGTACTTC.